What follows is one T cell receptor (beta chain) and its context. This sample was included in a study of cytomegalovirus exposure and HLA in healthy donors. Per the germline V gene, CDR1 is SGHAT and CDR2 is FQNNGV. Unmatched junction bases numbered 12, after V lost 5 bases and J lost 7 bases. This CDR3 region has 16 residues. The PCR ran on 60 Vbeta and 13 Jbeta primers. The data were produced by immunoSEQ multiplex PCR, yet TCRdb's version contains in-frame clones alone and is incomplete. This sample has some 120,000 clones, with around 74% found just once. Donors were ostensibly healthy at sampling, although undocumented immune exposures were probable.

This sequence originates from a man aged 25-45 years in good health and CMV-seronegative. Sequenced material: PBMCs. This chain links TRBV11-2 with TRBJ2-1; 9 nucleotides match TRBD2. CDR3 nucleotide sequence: TGTGCCAGCAGCCGAGAGGGGAGCGGGGGGTGGAATGAGCAGTTCTTC. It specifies CASSREGSGGWNEQFF. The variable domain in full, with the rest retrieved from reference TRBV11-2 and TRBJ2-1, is EAGVAQSPRYKIIEKRQSVAFWCNPISGHATLYWYQQILGQGPKLLIQFQNNGVVDDSQLPKDRFSAERLKGVDSTLKIQPAKLEDSAVYLCASSREGSGGWNEQFFGPGTRLTVL.